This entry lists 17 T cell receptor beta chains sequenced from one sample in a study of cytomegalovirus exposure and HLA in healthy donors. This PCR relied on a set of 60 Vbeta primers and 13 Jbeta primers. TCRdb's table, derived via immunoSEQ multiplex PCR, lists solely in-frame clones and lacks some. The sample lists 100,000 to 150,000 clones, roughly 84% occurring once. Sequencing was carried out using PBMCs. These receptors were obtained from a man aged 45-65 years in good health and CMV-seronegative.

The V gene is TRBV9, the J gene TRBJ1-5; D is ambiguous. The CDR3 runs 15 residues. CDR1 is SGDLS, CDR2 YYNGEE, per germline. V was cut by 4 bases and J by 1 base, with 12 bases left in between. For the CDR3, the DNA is TGTGCCAGCAGCTCGACCCCCGGGAGCAATCAGCCCCAGCATTTT. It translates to CASSSTPGSNQPQHF.

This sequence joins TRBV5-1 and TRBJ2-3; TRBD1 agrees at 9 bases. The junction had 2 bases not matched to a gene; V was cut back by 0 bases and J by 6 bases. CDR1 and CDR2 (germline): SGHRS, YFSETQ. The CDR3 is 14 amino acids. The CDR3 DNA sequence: TGCGCCAGCAGCTTGGGGACAGGGGACGATACGCAGTATTTT. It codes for CASSLGTGDDTQYF.

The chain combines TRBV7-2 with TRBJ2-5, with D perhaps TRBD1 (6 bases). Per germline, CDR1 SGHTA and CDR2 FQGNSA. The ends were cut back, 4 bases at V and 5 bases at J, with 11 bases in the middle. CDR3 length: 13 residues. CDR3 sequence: CASSSRTAETQYF. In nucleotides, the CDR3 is TGTGCCAGCAGCTCTAGGACAGCTGAGACCCAGTACTTC.

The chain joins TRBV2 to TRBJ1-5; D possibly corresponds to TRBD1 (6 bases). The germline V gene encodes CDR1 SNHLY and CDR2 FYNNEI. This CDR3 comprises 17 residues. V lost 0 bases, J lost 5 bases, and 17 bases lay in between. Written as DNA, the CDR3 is TGTGCCAGCAGTGAAGCGCTAGGGACAACGGTGGATCAGCCCCAGCATTTT. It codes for CASSEALGTTVDQPQHF.

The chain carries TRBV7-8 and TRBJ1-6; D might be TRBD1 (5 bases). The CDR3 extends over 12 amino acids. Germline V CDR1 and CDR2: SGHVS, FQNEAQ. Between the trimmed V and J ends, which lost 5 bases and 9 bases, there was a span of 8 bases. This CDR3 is CASSPGGSPLHF. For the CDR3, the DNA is TGTGCCAGCAGCCCCGGGGGTTCACCCCTCCACTTT.

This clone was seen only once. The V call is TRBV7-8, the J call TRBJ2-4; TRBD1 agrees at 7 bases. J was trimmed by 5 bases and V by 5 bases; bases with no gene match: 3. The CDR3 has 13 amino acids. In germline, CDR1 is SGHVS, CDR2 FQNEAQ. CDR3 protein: CASSTGTENIQYF. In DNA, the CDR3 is TGTGCCAGCAGCACTGGGACAGAAAACATTCAGTACTTC.

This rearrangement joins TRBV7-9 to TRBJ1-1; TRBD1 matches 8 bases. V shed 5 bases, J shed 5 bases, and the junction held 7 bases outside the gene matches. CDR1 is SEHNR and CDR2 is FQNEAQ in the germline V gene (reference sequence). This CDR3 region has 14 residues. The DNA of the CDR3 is TGTGCCAGCAGCGACAGGGGAGGGCGTACTGAAGCTTTCTTT. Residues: CASSDRGGRTEAFF.

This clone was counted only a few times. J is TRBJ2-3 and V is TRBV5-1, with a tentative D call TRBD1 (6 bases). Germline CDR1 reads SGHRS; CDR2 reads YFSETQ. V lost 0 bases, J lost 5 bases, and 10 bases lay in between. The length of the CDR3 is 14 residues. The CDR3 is CASSLVGAGDTQYF. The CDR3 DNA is TGCGCCAGCAGCTTGGTGGGGGCCGGAGATACGCAGTATTTT.

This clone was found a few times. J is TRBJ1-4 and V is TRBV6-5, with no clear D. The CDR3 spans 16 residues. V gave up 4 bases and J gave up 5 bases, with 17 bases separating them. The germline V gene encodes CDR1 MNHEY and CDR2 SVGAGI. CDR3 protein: CASSLFRRGTNEKLFF. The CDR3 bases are TGTGCCAGCAGTTTGTTTCGGCGGGGAACCAATGAAAAACTGTTTTTT.

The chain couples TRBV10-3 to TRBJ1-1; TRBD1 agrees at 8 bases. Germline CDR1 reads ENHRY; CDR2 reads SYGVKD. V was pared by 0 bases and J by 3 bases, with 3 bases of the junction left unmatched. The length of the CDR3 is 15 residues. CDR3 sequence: CAISESHRGDTEAFF. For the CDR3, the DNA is TGTGCCATCAGTGAGTCGCACAGGGGGGACACTGAAGCTTTCTTT.

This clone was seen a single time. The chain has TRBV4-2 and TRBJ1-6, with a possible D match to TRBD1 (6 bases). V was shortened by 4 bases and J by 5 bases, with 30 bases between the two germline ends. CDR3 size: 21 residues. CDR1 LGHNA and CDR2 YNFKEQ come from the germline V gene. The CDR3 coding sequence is TGTGCCAGCAGCCGCAGTCCAAAGGGCTGGGGGCGCGCGTTAGATAATTCACCCCTCCACTTT. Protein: CASSRSPKGWGRALDNSPLHF.

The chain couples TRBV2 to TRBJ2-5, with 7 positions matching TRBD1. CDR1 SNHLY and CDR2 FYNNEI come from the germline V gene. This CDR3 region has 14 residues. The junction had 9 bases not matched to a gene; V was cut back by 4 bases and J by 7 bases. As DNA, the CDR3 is TGTGCCAGCAGTGTAAACAGGGGTGTGGGGACCCAGTACTTC. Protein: CASSVNRGVGTQYF.

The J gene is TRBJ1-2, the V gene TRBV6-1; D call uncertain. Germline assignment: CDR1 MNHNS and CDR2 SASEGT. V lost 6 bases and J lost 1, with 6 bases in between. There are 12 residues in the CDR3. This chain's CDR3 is CASRRSNYGYTF. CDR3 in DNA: TGTGCCAGCAGGCGGAGTAACTATGGCTACACCTTC.

CDR3 nucleotide sequence: TGTGCCACCAGCAGAGATCTGAACTATGGCTACACCTTC. Translating it yields CATSRDLNYGYTF. The V call is TRBV15, the J call TRBJ1-2; D is unresolved. The CDR3 consists of 13 residues. Germline V gene sequence: CDR1 LNHNV, CDR2 YYDKDF (reference sequence). Trimming cost V 0 bases and J 2 bases, with 4 bases left between them.

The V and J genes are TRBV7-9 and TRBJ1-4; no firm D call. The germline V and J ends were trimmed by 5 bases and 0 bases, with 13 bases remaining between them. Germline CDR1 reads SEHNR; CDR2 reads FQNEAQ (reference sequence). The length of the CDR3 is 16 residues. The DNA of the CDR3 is TGTGCCAGCAGCCAATTCGGGTCCACAACTAATGAAAAACTGTTTTTT. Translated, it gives CASSQFGSTTNEKLFF.

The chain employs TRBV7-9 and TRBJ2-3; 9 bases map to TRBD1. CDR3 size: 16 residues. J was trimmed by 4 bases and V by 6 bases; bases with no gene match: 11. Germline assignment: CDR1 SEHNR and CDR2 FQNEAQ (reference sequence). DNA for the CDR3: TGTGCCAGCAGTCCTGCCGGGACAGGGCCACCAGATACGCAGTATTTT. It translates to CASSPAGTGPPDTQYF. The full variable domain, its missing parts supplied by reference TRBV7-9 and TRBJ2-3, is DTGVSQNPRHKITKRGQNVTFRCDPISEHNRLYWYRQTLGQGPEFLTYFQNEAQLEKSRLLSDRFSAERPKGSFSTLEIQRTEQGDSAMYLCASSPAGTGPPDTQYFGPGTRLTVL.

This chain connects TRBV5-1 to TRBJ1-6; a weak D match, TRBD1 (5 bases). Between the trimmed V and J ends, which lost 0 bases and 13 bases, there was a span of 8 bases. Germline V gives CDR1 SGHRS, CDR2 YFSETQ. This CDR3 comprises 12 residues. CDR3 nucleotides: TGCGCCAGCAGCTTGGTGGGGGGGCCCCTCCACTTT. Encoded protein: CASSLVGGPLHF.